Following are 27 T cell receptor beta chains from one sample sequenced in a study of OX40 agonist ivuxolimab in advanced cancers. Sequencing used immunoSEQ multiplex PCR; TCRdb keeps in-frame clones, though not all of them. The sample lists some 25,000 clones, 73% occurring once. Sample: CD4+ or CD8+ T cells sorted from blood, taken in a trial of the OX40 agonist ivuxolimab. The source of these receptors is an adult with an advanced solid tumor such as melanoma, head and neck, liver or kidney cancer.

This rearrangement joins TRBV5-4 to TRBJ1-2, with a tentative D call TRBD1 (5 bases). The CDR3 consists of 18 residues. Per the germline V gene, CDR1 is SGHNT and CDR2 is YYREEE (reference sequence). The V and J ends lost 1 base and 3 bases respectively, with 22 bases between them. CDR3 sequence (DNA): TGTGCCAGCAGCTTGCCGAGGGACCGAAGTCCGTATGACTATGGCTACACCTTC. Protein sequence: CASSLPRDRSPYDYGYTF.

The chain couples TRBV13 to TRBJ1-2, with TRBD1 matching over 9 bases. This CDR3 contains 14 residues. The junction had 8 bases not matched to a gene; V was cut back by 7 bases and J by 5 bases. Germline V CDR1 and CDR2: PRHDT, FYEKMQ (reference sequence). In nucleotides, the CDR3 is TGTGCCAGCAACCTAGGGACAGGGTATTATGGCTACACCTTC. Protein: CASNLGTGYYGYTF.

This rearrangement joins TRBV28 to TRBJ2-3, with 8 bases lining up with TRBD2. The J segment lost 2 bases and the V segment lost 3 bases, leaving 7 bases of the junction unmatched. The germline V gene encodes CDR1 MDHEN and CDR2 SYDVKM. The CDR3 is 16 residues long. The CDR3 DNA is TGTGCCAGCAGTTTCTCCGGGACTAGAATCACAGATACGCAGTATTTT. This translates into CASSFSGTRITDTQYF.

The V gene is TRBV9, the J gene TRBJ2-1; D gene uncertain. CDR3 length: 14 amino acids. Germline CDR1 reads SGDLS; CDR2 reads YYNGEE. Deletions cut 4 bases from V and 5 bases from J, with 13 bases between. The CDR3, as DNA: TGTGCCAGCAGCAGCTCGGCCAATGACAATGAGCAGTTCTTC. It translates to CASSSSANDNEQFF. Combining the CDR3 with reference TRBV9 and TRBJ2-1 gives the whole variable domain DSGVTQTPKHLITATGQRVTLRCSPRSGDLSVYWYQQSLDQGLQFLIQYYNGEERAKGNILERFSAQQFPDLHSELNLSSLELGDSALYFCASSSSANDNEQFFGPGTRLTVL.

This sequence joins TRBV11-3 and TRBJ2-7, with unresolved D. CDR3 length: 13 residues. Looked up from germline, CDR1 is SGHNT and CDR2 is YENEEA. Trimming pared 2 bases from V and 4 bases from J, leaving 9 bases between. The CDR3 nucleotides are TGTGCCAGCAGCTTAAGCCAAGGGTACGAGCAGTACTTC. This encodes CASSLSQGYEQYF. The variable domain in full, completed from reference TRBV11-3 and TRBJ2-7, reads EAGVVQSPRYKIIEKKQPVAFWCNPISGHNTLYWYLQNLGQGPELLIRYENEEAVDDSQLPKDRFSAERLKGVDSTLKIQPAELGDSAVYLCASSLSQGYEQYFGPGTRLTVT.

V is TRBV7-3 and J is TRBJ2-1, with 11 bases lining up with TRBD2. Per germline, CDR1 SGHTA and CDR2 FQGTGA. The length of the CDR3 is 19 residues. V was pared by 0 bases and J by 3 bases, with 10 bases of the junction left unmatched. The CDR3 is CASSLTALAGASFYNEQFF. CDR3 nucleotides: TGTGCCAGCAGCTTAACGGCACTAGCGGGGGCCTCATTCTACAATGAGCAGTTCTTC.

A single count supports this clone. The V and J genes are TRBV4-1 and TRBJ2-5; 9 bases match TRBD1. Unmatched junction bases numbered 8, after V lost 4 bases and J lost 5 bases. CDR3 size: 15 residues. Germline V gives CDR1 MGHRA, CDR2 YSYEKL. CDR3 amino acids: CASSPIQGAQETQYF. The CDR3 region has the DNA TGCGCCAGCAGCCCTATACAGGGGGCTCAGGAGACCCAGTACTTC.

This sequence joins TRBV9 and TRBJ2-3; a weak D match, TRBD1 (5 bases). CDR3 length: 14 amino acids. The germline V and J ends were trimmed by 3 bases and 4 bases, with 12 bases remaining between them. Germline values: CDR1 SGDLS, CDR2 YYNGEE. The CDR3 here is CASSGQKWSDTQYF. Written as DNA, the CDR3 is TGTGCCAGCAGCGGACAGAAATGGTCAGATACGCAGTATTTT.

The rearrangement links TRBV6-1 to TRBJ2-1, with 7 bases matching TRBD2. CDR1 is MNHNS and CDR2 is SASEGT in the germline V gene. The CDR3 extends over 11 amino acids. The V gene end was trimmed by 5 bases and the J gene end by 12 bases; junction bases not matched to a gene: 4. CDR3 coding DNA: TGTGCCAGCAGTTACCGGGGGGTGCAGTTCTTC. Translating it yields CASSYRGVQFF.

J is TRBJ2-3 and V is TRBV7-9; no definite D call. The CDR3 sequence is 13 residues long. V shed 4 bases and J shed 9 bases, with 14 bases lying between them. In germline, CDR1 is SEHNR, CDR2 FQNEAQ (reference sequence). Written as DNA, the CDR3 is TGTGCCAGCAGCTCGTCTCGACCCGACACGCAGTATTTT. It codes for CASSSSRPDTQYF.

The rearrangement uses TRBV7-2 and TRBJ2-7; 7 bases fit TRBD1. V lost 5 bases and J lost 2; bases outside the gene matches: 6. This CDR3 has 14 residues. The germline V gene encodes CDR1 SGHTA and CDR2 FQGNSA. The CDR3 DNA reads TGTGCCAGCAGCCCATTAGACAGGGCCTACGAGCAGTACTTC. Its translation is CASSPLDRAYEQYF.

The chain links TRBV13 to TRBJ2-2; 12 nucleotides match TRBD2. The length of the CDR3 is 15 residues. Germline V CDR1 and CDR2: PRHDT, FYEKMQ (reference sequence). The V gene end was trimmed by 8 bases and the J gene end by 3 bases; junction bases not matched to a gene: 4. The CDR3 spells CASRTSGTYTGELFF. DNA of the CDR3: TGTGCCAGCCGGACTAGCGGGACTTACACCGGGGAGCTGTTTTTT. Full variable domain (missing parts from reference TRBV13 and TRBJ2-2): AAGVIQSPRHLIKEKRETATLKCYPIPRHDTVYWYQQGPGQDPQFLISFYEKMQSDKGSIPDRFSAQQFSDYHSELNMSSLELGDSALYFCASRTSGTYTGELFFGEGSRLTVL.

The rearrangement joins TRBV5-1 to TRBJ2-1; TRBD1 matches at 9 bases. Germline CDR1 is SGHRS and CDR2 is YFSETQ. The CDR3 sequence is 14 residues long. Trimming cost V 3 bases and J 7 bases; bases outside gene matches: 5. CDR3 DNA sequence: TGCGCCAGCAGCTCCGGACAGGGGATGAATGAGCAGTTCTTC. It codes for CASSSGQGMNEQFF. Full variable domain (outside the CDR3, taken from reference TRBV5-1 and TRBJ2-1): KAGVTQTPRYLIKTRGQQVTLSCSPISGHRSVSWYQQTPGQGLQFLFEYFSETQRNKGNFPGRFSGRQFSNSRSEMNVSTLELGDSALYLCASSSGQGMNEQFFGPGTRLTVL.

The rearrangement joins TRBV27 to TRBJ2-1, with TRBD2 as a possible D gene (6 bases). The germline CDR1 and CDR2 sequences are MNHEY and SMNVEV (reference sequence). Trimming took off 2 bases at V and 4 bases at J, with 12 bases between the two ends. The CDR3 is made up of 15 amino acids. The CDR3 DNA reads as TGTGCCAGCAGTTTAATGGGGGGTGGTTACAATGAGCAGTTCTTC. This sequence encodes CASSLMGGGYNEQFF.

This chain uses TRBV11-2 with TRBJ2-2, with no clear D. Trimming stripped 7 bases from V and 3 bases from J, with 21 bases between. CDR3 length: 17 amino acids. Germline-derived CDR1 and CDR2 are SGHAT and FQNNGV. The CDR3 spells CASTRPHPSADTGELFF. The CDR3 coding sequence is TGTGCCAGCACTAGGCCCCACCCATCGGCCGACACCGGGGAGCTGTTTTTT.

The CDR3 DNA is TGTGCCAGCAGTTCTGCGTACAATGAGCAGTTCTTC. Its protein product is CASSSAYNEQFF. The rearrangement joins TRBV6-6 to TRBJ2-1; D remains unclear. In germline, CDR1 is MNHNY, CDR2 SVGAGI (reference sequence). The CDR3 loop spans 12 amino acids. The V gene lost 4 bases and the J gene lost 4 bases, with 5 bases spanning the gap.

V is TRBV6-5 and J is TRBJ2-7, with 9 bases lining up with TRBD1. The CDR3 runs to 14 residues. The V segment lost 6 bases and the J segment 3 bases; nucleotides outside the gene matches: 6. The germline V gene encodes CDR1 MNHEY and CDR2 SVGAGI. The CDR3 nucleotides read TGTGCCAGCAGGGCTGGGGACAGGGTCTACGAGCAGTACTTC. Translation: CASRAGDRVYEQYF.

This clone was observed a few times. The chain uses TRBV9 and TRBJ1-1; TRBD1 aligns across 11 bases. This CDR3 has 15 amino acids. From germline, CDR1 is SGDLS and CDR2 YYNGEE. Unmatched junction bases numbered 3, after V lost 4 bases and J lost 1 base. CDR3 region: CASSWTGGGNTEAFF. As DNA, the CDR3 is TGTGCCAGCAGCTGGACAGGGGGCGGGAACACTGAAGCTTTCTTT.

Comments on this clone: An end of the junction does not agree with germline; a read error may underlie this. The CDR3 here is CASSQVGNEQYF. CDR3 DNA: TGCGCCAGCAGCCAAGTCGGTAACGAGCAGTACTTC. The chain employs TRBV7-2 and TRBJ2-7; D uncertain. From germline, CDR1 is SGHTA and CDR2 FQGNSA. The CDR3 loop spans 12 amino acids.

The V gene is TRBV9, the J gene TRBJ2-1; maybe TRBD2 (6 bases). CDR3 length: 11 residues. CDR1 SGDLS and CDR2 YYNGEE come from the germline V gene. V gave up 4 bases and J gave up 10 bases, with 9 bases separating them. The CDR3 bases are TGTGCCAGCAGCCCTGGGGGGGAGCAGTTCTTC. Its protein is CASSPGGEQFF.

The genes are TRBV11-2 and TRBJ2-7; maybe TRBD2 (7 bases). V was cut by 5 bases and J by 4 bases, with 18 bases left in between. Germline values: CDR1 SGHAT, CDR2 FQNNGV. CDR3 length equals 15 residues. CDR3 DNA: TGTGCCAGCAGCGAGGGGGGAGGGGACGGGTACGAGCAGTACTTC. Residues: CASSEGGGDGYEQYF.

CDR3 nucleotides: TGTGCCAGCACCACGTTGTATAGGACAGAGAACACCGGGGAGCTGTTTTTT. Its translation is CASTTLYRTENTGELFF. The chain links TRBV28 to TRBJ2-2, with D maybe TRBD1 (6 bases). The CDR3 totals 17 residues. Deletions cut 7 bases from V and 1 base from J, with 19 bases between. CDR1 MDHEN and CDR2 SYDVKM come from the germline V gene.

The chain recombines TRBV9 with TRBJ1-1, with 7 bases that match TRBD1. Trimming cost V 0 bases and J 5 bases; bases outside gene matches: 1. The germline V gene encodes CDR1 SGDLS and CDR2 YYNGEE. The CDR3 extends over 13 amino acids. Here the CDR3 reads CASSVGQGTEAFF. The CDR3 region has the DNA TGTGCCAGCAGCGTAGGACAGGGAACTGAAGCTTTCTTT.

This clone occurred a few times. The rearrangement uses TRBV7-3 and TRBJ1-1; no reliable D call. Germline V gene data show CDR1 as SGHTA and CDR2 as FQGTGA. The CDR3 covers 11 residues. The germline V and J ends were trimmed by 8 bases and 6 bases, with 10 bases remaining between them. CDR3 sequence: CASSSGPEAFF. CDR3 coding DNA: TGTGCCAGCTCCTCCGGGCCTGAAGCTTTCTTT.

This chain connects TRBV7-2 to TRBJ2-2; D uncertain. This CDR3 is built from 13 residues. Trimming stripped 5 bases from V and 10 bases from J, with 14 bases between. The germline V gene has CDR1 SGHTA and CDR2 FQGNSA. The CDR3 nucleotides read TGTGCCAGCAGCCCAATTCCCCCGGTGGAGCTGTTTTTT. Translation: CASSPIPPVELFF. Looking up the rest from reference TRBV7-2 and TRBJ2-2 gives the full variable domain: GAGVSQSPSNKVTEKGKDVELRCDPISGHTALYWYRQSLGQGLEFLIYFQGNSAPDKSGLPSDRFSAERTGGSVSTLTIQRTQQEDSAVYLCASSPIPPVELFFGEGSRLTVL.

CDR3 nucleotide sequence: TGTGCCAGTATGGCAGGGGGTTTCGGGGATACGCAGTATTTT. It translates to CASMAGGFGDTQYF. The chain combines TRBV19 with TRBJ2-3, with 7 nucleotides matching TRBD1. With V trimmed by 7 bases and J by 6 bases, 10 bases remained unmatched. Germline CDR1 is LNHDA and CDR2 is SQIVND (reference sequence). This CDR3 has 14 amino acids.

V and J are TRBV28 and TRBJ1-2, with TRBD1 matching over 7 bases. The CDR3 length is 14 residues. The germline V gene has CDR1 MDHEN and CDR2 SYDVKM. Trimming took 5 bases from V and 5 from J; bases not matched to a gene: 8. CDR3: CASSPPGGPYGYTF. Here the CDR3 DNA reads TGTGCCAGCAGTCCCCCAGGGGGGCCTTATGGCTACACCTTC.